Listed here is a single T cell receptor (beta chain). Its antigen is not known. Produced via immunoSEQ multiplex PCR; TCRdb's table is partial and in-frame only. This table has tens of thousands of clones, roughly 87% appearing once. This sample was included in a study of T cell responses to AZD1222 COVID-19 vaccine. Study results and caveats: Without day 14 samples, only post-peak T cell repertoires were studied. Rises in breadth and depth of Spike-specific TCRs came after two AZD1222 doses. Donors were largely white British and mainly female; clonal diversity was possibly underestimated.

From germline, CDR1 is MGHRA and CDR2 YSYEKL. The CDR3 runs 14 residues. Trimming took off 8 bases at V and 2 bases at J, with 14 bases between the two ends. This chain connects TRBV4-1 to TRBJ2-3; D is undetermined. Specimen: peripheral blood, collected 28 days after the second AZD1222 dose. The clonotype comes from an adult who received the AZD1222 COVID-19 vaccine. The CDR3 region has the DNA TGCGCCAGCTCCATGACTGAAGTCACAGATACGCAGTATTTT. Translated, it gives CASSMTEVTDTQYF.